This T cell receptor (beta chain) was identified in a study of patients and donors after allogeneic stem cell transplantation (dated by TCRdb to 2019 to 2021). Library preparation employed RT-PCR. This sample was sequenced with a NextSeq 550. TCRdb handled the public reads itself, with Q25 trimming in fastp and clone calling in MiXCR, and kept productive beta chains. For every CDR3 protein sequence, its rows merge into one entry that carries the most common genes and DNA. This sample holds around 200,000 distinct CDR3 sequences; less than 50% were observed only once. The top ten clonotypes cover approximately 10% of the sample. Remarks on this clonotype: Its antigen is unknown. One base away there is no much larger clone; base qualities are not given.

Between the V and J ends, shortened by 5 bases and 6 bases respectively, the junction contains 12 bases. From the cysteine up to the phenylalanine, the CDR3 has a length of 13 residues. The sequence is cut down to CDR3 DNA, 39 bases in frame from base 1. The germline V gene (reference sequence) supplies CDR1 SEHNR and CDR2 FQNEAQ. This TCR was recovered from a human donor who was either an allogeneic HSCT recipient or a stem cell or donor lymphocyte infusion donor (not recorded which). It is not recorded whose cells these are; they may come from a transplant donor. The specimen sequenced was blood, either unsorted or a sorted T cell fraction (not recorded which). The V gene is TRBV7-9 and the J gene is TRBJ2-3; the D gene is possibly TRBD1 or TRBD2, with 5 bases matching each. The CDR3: CASSLREGDTQYF. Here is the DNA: TGTGCCAGCAGCCTTCGAGAGGGGGATACGCAGTATTTT. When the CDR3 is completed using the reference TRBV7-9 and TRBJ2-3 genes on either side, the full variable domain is DTGVSQNPRHKITKRGQNVTFRCDPISEHNRLYWYRQTLGQGPEFLTYFQNEAQLEKSRLLSDRFSAERPKGSFSTLEIQRTEQGDSAMYLCASSLREGDTQYFGPGTRLTVL.